Reported below is one TCR beta chain. Its specificity is unknown. PCR used 60 Vbeta primers and 13 Jbeta primers. Sequencing used immunoSEQ multiplex PCR; TCRdb keeps in-frame clones, though not all of them. The sample has under 130,000 clones, about 80% seen once; the top ten hold about 2.6%. This entry is derived from a study of cytomegalovirus exposure and HLA in healthy donors. The study's findings and limits: According to an earlier analysis, most TCR beta V segments yielded productive rearrangements about 87% or about 30% of the time.

The CDR3 spans 17 residues. Germline values: CDR1 MNHEY, CDR2 SMNVEV (reference sequence). Trimming took off 4 bases at V and 0 bases at J, with 18 bases between the two ends. This TCR came from a man aged 50 or older in good health and CMV-seropositive. The chain couples TRBV27 to TRBJ1-2; D is undetermined. Sequencing was done on a sample of PBMCs. The CDR3 bases are TGTGCCAGCAGTTCGGAGGGCAGAATTTCTACTAACTATGGCTACACCTTC. Protein product: CASSSEGRISTNYGYTF.